This passage covers 13 T cell receptor beta chains from one sample sequenced in a study of blood T cell repertoires in COVID-19. Here immunoSEQ multiplex PCR was the method, and the copy in TCRdb shows in-frame clones only, minus some. The sample lists around 200,000 clones, 85% occurring once. Sequenced: PBMCs or T cells enriched from blood (not recorded which). These receptors were obtained from a man aged 40-49 years who had recovered from COVID-19.

This rearrangement joins TRBV2 to TRBJ2-7; 8 nucleotides line up with TRBD1. Germline assignment: CDR1 SNHLY and CDR2 FYNNEI. The CDR3 contains 14 residues. V was clipped by 5 bases and J by 7 bases; unmatched bases: 10. The CDR3 spells CASSRTGLYLEQYF. In DNA, the CDR3 is TGTGCCAGCAGTCGGACAGGGCTATATTTAGAGCAGTACTTC.

The gene calls are TRBV5-1 and TRBJ2-1; possibly TRBD1 for D (6 bases). Germline lookup yields CDR1 SGHRS and CDR2 YFSETQ. The V end lost 4 bases, the J end lost 4 bases, and 9 bases lay between the germline ends. The CDR3 is 13 residues long. The CDR3 coding sequence is TGCGCCAGCAGCCAAGACAGGTACAATGAGCAGTTCTTC. Translated: CASSQDRYNEQFF.

The V gene is TRBV7-9, the J gene TRBJ1-4, with D hard to call. This CDR3 region has 16 residues. V was trimmed by 5 bases and J by 4 bases, leaving 17 bases between them. The germline V gene has CDR1 SEHNR and CDR2 FQNEAQ (reference sequence). This CDR3 reads CASSRTIRMFNEKLFF. CDR3 in DNA: TGTGCCAGCAGCCGTACTATTCGGATGTTTAATGAAAAACTGTTTTTT.

This clone was seen once. The gene calls are TRBV28 and TRBJ1-2; D is unclear. The CDR3 has 13 residues. V shed 7 bases and J shed 1 base, with 10 bases lying between them. The germline CDR1 and CDR2 sequences are MDHEN and SYDVKM. CDR3 sequence reads: CASMFQFNYGYTF. CDR3 DNA sequence: TGTGCCAGCATGTTTCAATTTAACTATGGCTACACCTTC.

This clone appeared a single time. The chain uses TRBV28 and TRBJ1-5, with 7 bases matching TRBD1. V was pared by 5 bases and J by 2 bases, with 6 bases of the junction left unmatched. The CDR3 is 15 residues long. Germline CDR1 reads MDHEN; CDR2 reads SYDVKM. CDR3 sequence: CASSADRVGNQPQHF. DNA of the CDR3: TGTGCCAGCAGTGCTGACAGGGTAGGCAATCAGCCCCAGCATTTT.

The rearrangement links TRBV27 to TRBJ1-1; the D gene is possibly TRBD1 (5 bases). Germline CDR1 MNHEY, CDR2 SMNVEV (reference sequence). V lost 3 bases and J lost 8, with 22 bases in between. The CDR3 extends over 16 amino acids. CDR3 amino acids: CASSFSNPSRGFEAFF. DNA of the CDR3: TGTGCCAGCAGTTTCTCTAACCCATCCCGGGGGTTCGAAGCTTTCTTT.

V and J are TRBV9 and TRBJ2-5; a weak D match, TRBD1 (5 bases). Germline V lookup: CDR1 SGDLS, CDR2 YYNGEE. The CDR3 extends over 16 amino acids. Trimming removed 0 bases from V and 5 bases from J, with 17 bases in between. The CDR3 DNA sequence: TGTGCCAGCAGCGTAGCCTCGGGCAGGGTGGGGGAGACCCAGTACTTC. It translates to CASSVASGRVGETQYF.

V gene TRBV19 combines with J gene TRBJ2-2; 7 bases fit TRBD1. The CDR3 has 16 amino acids. V shed 3 bases and J 6 bases; nucleotides not matched to a gene: 10. Germline V gene sequence: CDR1 LNHDA, CDR2 SQIVND (reference sequence). The CDR3: CASSIRGRWVPGELFF. CDR3 DNA sequence: TGTGCCAGTAGTATTAGGGGGCGGTGGGTACCCGGGGAGCTGTTTTTT.

V is TRBV2 and J is TRBJ2-3, with TRBD2 matching 8 bases. CDR3 length: 15 amino acids. V shed 2 bases and J 0 bases; nucleotides not matched to a gene: 1. Looked up from germline, CDR1 is SNHLY and CDR2 is FYNNEI. The DNA for the CDR3 is TGTGCCAGCAGTGAACCGGGGGGGAGCACAGATACGCAGTATTTT. Translation gives CASSEPGGSTDTQYF. The whole variable domain, remainder taken from reference TRBV2 and TRBJ2-3, is EPEVTQTPSHQVTQMGQEVILRCVPISNHLYFYWYRQILGQKVEFLVSFYNNEISEKSEIFDDQFSVERPDGSNFTLKIRSTKLEDSAMYFCASSEPGGSTDTQYFGPGTRLTVL.

The rearrangement uses TRBV7-3 and TRBJ2-1; 13 bases line up with TRBD2. Germline assignment: CDR1 SGHTA and CDR2 FQGTGA. J was trimmed by 9 bases and V by 5 bases; bases with no gene match: 4. The CDR3 runs to 14 residues. CDR3 nucleotides: TGTGCCAGCAGCCCTGGACTAGCGGGAGTTGAGCAGTTCTTC. Residues: CASSPGLAGVEQFF.

In this sample, this clone turned up once. V and J are TRBV3-1 (or the pseudogene TRBV3-2) and TRBJ1-2; the match to TRBD1 covers 7 bases. The CDR3 consists of 15 residues. V shed 4 bases, J shed 6 bases, and the junction held 11 bases outside the gene matches. CDR1 and CDR2 (germline): LGHDT, YNNKEL (reference sequence). The CDR3 spells CASSLTGEIWHGYTF. CDR3 nucleotides: TGTGCCAGCAGCCTAACAGGGGAAATTTGGCATGGCTACACCTTC.

CDR3: CASSLVGSNTEAFF. DNA of the CDR3: TGTGCCAGCAGCTTAGTGGGCAGCAACACTGAAGCTTTCTTT. The rearrangement links TRBV7-3 to TRBJ1-1; D is undetermined. The CDR3 loop spans 14 amino acids. Deletions cut 2 bases from V and 2 bases from J, with 9 bases between. CDR1 and CDR2 from the germline V gene are SGHTA and FQGTGA.

The chain couples TRBV7-8 to TRBJ1-2, with D perhaps matching TRBD1 (5 bases). The length of the CDR3 is 13 residues. The ends were cut back, 1 base at V and 5 bases at J, with 8 bases in the middle. CDR1 is SGHVS and CDR2 is FQNEAQ in the germline V gene. CDR3 bases: TGTGCCAGCAGCTTAGGACAGAGATATGGCTACACCTTC. It specifies CASSLGQRYGYTF.